These 14 T cell receptor beta chains originate from one sample sequenced in a study of technical replicates of blood from several donors (dated by TCRdb to 2016 to 2017). Receptors were amplified or captured by the immunoSEQ multiplex PCR assay. TCRdb mirrors the immuneACCESS table, restricted to in-frame sequences. Some clones are absent from its copies; in checked studies, under half trace to an unresolved V gene, and the reason for the others is unknown. This sample lists more than 90,000 clones; under 97% were detected once. The ten largest clonotypes hold approximately 0.22% of the sample. Sequencing was performed on T cells isolated from PBMCs. Source of these receptors: a human donor in good health.

V gene TRBV6-5 combines with J gene TRBJ1-4, with D uncertain. V was cut by 5 bases and J by 5 bases, with 12 bases left in between. The CDR3 has 14 residues. Per germline, CDR1 MNHEY and CDR2 SVGAGI. The CDR3 sequence is CASSLGGVNEKLFF. In nucleotides, the CDR3 is TGTGCCAGCAGTCTCGGCGGGGTGAATGAAAAACTGTTTTTT.

With respect to this clone: Other DNA sequences within the sample encode an identical CDR3. This chain connects TRBV7-9 to TRBJ2-1; TRBD2 is a possible D gene (5 bases). The CDR3 contains 14 residues. CDR1 and CDR2 from the germline V gene are SEHNR and FQNEAQ (reference sequence). Trimming shortened V by 5 bases and J by 2 bases, and 10 bases separated the two germline ends. CDR3 loop: CASSAGLAYNEQFF. CDR3 nucleotides: TGTGCCAGCAGCGCAGGACTGGCCTACAATGAGCAGTTCTTC.

The chain has TRBV4-1 and TRBJ1-1; weak D call: TRBD1 (6 bases). The CDR3 runs to 14 residues. Trimming took off 5 bases at V and 4 bases at J, with 14 bases between the two ends. CDR1 and CDR2 from the germline V gene are MGHRA and YSYEKL. CDR3 in amino acids: CASSALPGVTEAFF. CDR3 DNA sequence: TGCGCCAGCAGCGCGCTTCCAGGGGTCACTGAAGCTTTCTTT.

V gene TRBV28 combines with J gene TRBJ2-5; D is perhaps TRBD1 (6 bases). V shed 4 bases and J shed 2 bases, with 14 bases lying between them. The germline V gene encodes CDR1 MDHEN and CDR2 SYDVKM. This CDR3 comprises 15 residues. DNA of the CDR3: TGTGCCAGCAGTTCAGTGGGGACACTACAAGAGACCCAGTACTTC. Translated, it gives CASSSVGTLQETQYF. Filled out from reference TRBV28 and TRBJ2-5, the complete variable domain reads DVKVTQSSRYLVKRTGEKVFLECVQDMDHENMFWYRQDPGLGLRLIYFSYDVKMKEKGDIPEGYSVSREKKERFSLILESASTNQTSMYLCASSSVGTLQETQYFGPGTRLLVL.

The rearrangement joins TRBV2 to TRBJ2-7; 7 nucleotides agree with TRBD1. The CDR3 length is 16 residues. J was trimmed by 5 bases and V by 6 bases; bases with no gene match: 16. CDR1 and CDR2 from the germline V gene are SNHLY and FYNNEI. DNA for the CDR3: TGTGCCAGCAGCGGGACAGATGGACGTAAAACGGACGAGCAGTACTTC. It codes for CASSGTDGRKTDEQYF. Combining the CDR3 with reference TRBV2 and TRBJ2-7 gives the whole variable domain EPEVTQTPSHQVTQMGQEVILRCVPISNHLYFYWYRQILGQKVEFLVSFYNNEISEKSEIFDDQFSVERPDGSNFTLKIRSTKLEDSAMYFCASSGTDGRKTDEQYFGPGTRLTVT.

The chain links TRBV9 to TRBJ1-5; the D gene is possibly TRBD1 (6 bases). Trimming shortened V by 3 bases and J by 5 bases, and 12 bases separated the two germline ends. Per germline, CDR1 SGDLS and CDR2 YYNGEE. The length of the CDR3 is 14 residues. This chain's CDR3 is CASSDREGYQPQHF. In DNA form, the CDR3 reads TGTGCCAGCAGCGACAGGGAGGGCTATCAGCCCCAGCATTTT.

The chain recombines TRBV21-1 with TRBJ1-2. TRBV21-1 is a listed pseudogene. The CDR3 extends over 15 amino acids. The CDR3 DNA is TGTGCCAGCAGCAAACGCGCTGCCCCTAACTATGGCTACACCTTC. Residues: CASSKRAAPNYGYTF.

The chain couples TRBV28 to TRBJ2-2, with a tentative D call TRBD1 (6 bases). The germline V gene has CDR1 MDHEN and CDR2 SYDVKM. V lost 4 bases, J lost 4 bases, and 13 bases lay in between. This CDR3 comprises 15 residues. The CDR3 protein is CASSYDRSGTGELFF. The CDR3 DNA is TGTGCCAGCAGTTACGACAGGTCCGGCACCGGGGAGCTGTTTTTT.

The chain is built from TRBV6-5 and TRBJ1-2; D gene unclear. CDR1 and CDR2 (germline): MNHEY, SVGAGI. Trimming took off 2 bases at V and 8 bases at J, with 21 bases between the two ends. The CDR3 loop spans 16 amino acids. In nucleotides, the CDR3 is TGTGCCAGCAGTTACCTCGGGATTGTGAGGGCGTCGGGCTACACCTTC. Amino acids: CASSYLGIVRASGYTF.

The chain uses TRBV5-1 and TRBJ2-7, with a tentative D call TRBD2 (6 bases). Germline loops: CDR1 SGHRS, CDR2 YFSETQ. The CDR3 loop spans 12 amino acids. V was clipped by 0 bases and J by 7 bases, with 8 bases between them. The CDR3 sequence is CASSLVGREQYF. CDR3 bases: TGCGCCAGCAGCTTGGTCGGGAGAGAGCAGTACTTC.

The chain employs TRBV9 and TRBJ2-3, with a possible D match to TRBD1 (5 bases). Germline V gene data show CDR1 as SGDLS and CDR2 as YYNGEE. The CDR3 is 16 residues long. V lost 4 bases and J lost 3, with 18 bases in between. CDR3 DNA sequence: TGTGCCAGCAGCCCCCCAGGGCTAGAAGGGACAGATACGCAGTATTTT. Its translation: CASSPPGLEGTDTQYF.

The chain joins TRBV7-2 to TRBJ2-5, with 8 bases matching TRBD1. V lost 0 bases and J lost 4; bases outside the gene matches: 10. The CDR3 spans 17 residues. CDR1 and CDR2 from the germline V gene are SGHTA and FQGNSA. Written as DNA, the CDR3 is TGTGCCAGCAGCTTAGCTGGTGGGACAGGCACCGGAGAGACCCAGTACTTC. Its translation is CASSLAGGTGTGETQYF.

The J gene is TRBJ2-7, the V gene TRBV28; 10 bases agree with TRBD1. CDR3 size: 15 residues. Germline V lookup: CDR1 MDHEN, CDR2 SYDVKM. Trimming at V came to 3 bases and at J to 2 bases, leaving 4 bases not matched to a gene. CDR3 protein: CASSFMGQGTYEQYF. The CDR3 coding sequence is TGTGCCAGCAGTTTCATGGGACAGGGGACCTACGAGCAGTACTTC.

For this clone: The CDR3 ends on some other residue instead of the conserved phenylalanine or tryptophan, so this is likely a read error. It is unclear where the CDR3 begins or ends on the DNA, so no DNA is shown, and the CDR3 is as TCRdb lists it. The rearrangement joins TRBV6-1 to TRBJ1-2; the table's D call TRBD1 went unverified against the DNA. The CDR3 adds up to 13 amino acids, both ends counted. Per germline, CDR1 MNHNS and CDR2 SASEGT. This CDR3 reads CASSSLFSGQIGL.